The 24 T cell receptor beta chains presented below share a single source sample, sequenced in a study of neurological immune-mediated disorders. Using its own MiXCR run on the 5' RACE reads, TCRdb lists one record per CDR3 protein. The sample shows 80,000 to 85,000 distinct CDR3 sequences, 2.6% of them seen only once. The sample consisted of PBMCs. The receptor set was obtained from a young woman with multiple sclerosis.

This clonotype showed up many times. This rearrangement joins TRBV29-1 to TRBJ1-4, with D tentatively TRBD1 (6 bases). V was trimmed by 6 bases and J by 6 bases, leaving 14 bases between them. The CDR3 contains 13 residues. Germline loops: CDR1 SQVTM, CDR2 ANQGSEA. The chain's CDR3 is CSVPLGADEKLFF. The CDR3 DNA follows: TGCAGCGTCCCTTTGGGGGCCGATGAAAAACTGTTTTTT.

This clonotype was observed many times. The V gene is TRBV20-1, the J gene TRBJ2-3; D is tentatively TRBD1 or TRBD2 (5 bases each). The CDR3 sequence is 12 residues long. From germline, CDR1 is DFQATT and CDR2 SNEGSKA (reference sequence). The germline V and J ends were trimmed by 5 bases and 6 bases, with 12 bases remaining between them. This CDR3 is CSAEGLPDTQYF. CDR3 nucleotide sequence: TGCAGTGCTGAGGGGCTCCCCGATACGCAGTATTTT.

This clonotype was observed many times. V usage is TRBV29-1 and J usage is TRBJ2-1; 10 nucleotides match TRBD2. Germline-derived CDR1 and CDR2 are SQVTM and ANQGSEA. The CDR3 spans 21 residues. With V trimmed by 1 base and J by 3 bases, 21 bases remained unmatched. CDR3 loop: CSVEGIATGTFGLADYNEQFF. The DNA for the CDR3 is TGCAGCGTTGAAGGTATAGCGACAGGGACTTTTGGACTAGCGGACTACAATGAGCAGTTCTTC.

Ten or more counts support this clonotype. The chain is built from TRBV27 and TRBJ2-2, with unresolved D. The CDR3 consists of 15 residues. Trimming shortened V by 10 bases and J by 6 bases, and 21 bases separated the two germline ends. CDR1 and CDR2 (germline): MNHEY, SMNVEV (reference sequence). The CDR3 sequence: CAIAPTLGPAGELFF. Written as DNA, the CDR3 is TGTGCCATTGCCCCTACCCTAGGCCCGGCCGGGGAGCTGTTTTTT.

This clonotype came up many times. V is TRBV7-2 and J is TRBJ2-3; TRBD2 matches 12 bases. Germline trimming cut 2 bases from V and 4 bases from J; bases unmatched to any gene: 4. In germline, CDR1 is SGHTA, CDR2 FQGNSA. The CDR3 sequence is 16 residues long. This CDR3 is CASSLRLAGAADTQYF. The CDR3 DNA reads TGTGCCAGCAGCTTAAGACTAGCGGGAGCCGCAGATACGCAGTATTTT. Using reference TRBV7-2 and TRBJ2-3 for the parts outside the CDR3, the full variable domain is GAGVSQSPSNKVTEKGKDVELRCDPISGHTALYWYRQSLGQGLEFLIYFQGNSAPDKSGLPSDRFSAERTGGSVSTLTIQRTQQEDSAVYLCASSLRLAGAADTQYFGPGTRLTVL.

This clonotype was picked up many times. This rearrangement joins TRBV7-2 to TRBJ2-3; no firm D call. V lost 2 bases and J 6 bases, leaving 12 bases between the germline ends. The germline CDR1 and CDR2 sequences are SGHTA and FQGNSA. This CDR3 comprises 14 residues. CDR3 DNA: TGTGCCAGCAGCTTAAACGGGTTCACGGATACGCAGTATTTT. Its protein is CASSLNGFTDTQYF.

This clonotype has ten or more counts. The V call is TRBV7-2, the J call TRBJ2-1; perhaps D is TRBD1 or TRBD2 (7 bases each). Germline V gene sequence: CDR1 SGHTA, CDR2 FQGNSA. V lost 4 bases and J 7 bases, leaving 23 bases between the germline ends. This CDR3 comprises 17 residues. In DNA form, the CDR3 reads TGTGCCAGCAGCTCCTTAGCTAGGGGAGGGGGCGTAAATGAGCAGTTCTTC. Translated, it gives CASSSLARGGGVNEQFF.

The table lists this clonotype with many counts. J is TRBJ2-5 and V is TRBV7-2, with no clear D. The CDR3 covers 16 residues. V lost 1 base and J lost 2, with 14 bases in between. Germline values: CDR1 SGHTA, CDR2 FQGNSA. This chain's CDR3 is CASSLVVSVLQETQYF. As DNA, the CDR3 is TGTGCCAGCAGCTTAGTTGTCTCCGTCTTGCAAGAGACCCAGTACTTC.

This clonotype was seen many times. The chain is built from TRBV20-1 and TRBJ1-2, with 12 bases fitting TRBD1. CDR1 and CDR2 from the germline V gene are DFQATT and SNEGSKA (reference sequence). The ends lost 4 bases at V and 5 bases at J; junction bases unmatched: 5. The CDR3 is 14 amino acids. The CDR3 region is CSAKGDRGLYGYTF. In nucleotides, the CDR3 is TGCAGTGCTAAGGGGGACAGGGGGCTATATGGCTACACCTTC.

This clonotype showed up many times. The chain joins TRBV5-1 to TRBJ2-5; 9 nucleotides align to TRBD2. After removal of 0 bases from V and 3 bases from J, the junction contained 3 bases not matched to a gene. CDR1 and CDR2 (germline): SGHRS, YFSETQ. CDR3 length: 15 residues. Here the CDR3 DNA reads TGCGCCAGCAGCTTGGGTTCTAGCGGGAAAGAGACCCAGTACTTC. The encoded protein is CASSLGSSGKETQYF.

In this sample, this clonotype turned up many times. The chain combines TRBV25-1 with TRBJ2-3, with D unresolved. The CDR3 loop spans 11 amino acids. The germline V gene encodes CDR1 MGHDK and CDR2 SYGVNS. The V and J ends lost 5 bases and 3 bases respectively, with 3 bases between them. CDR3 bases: TGTGCCAGCAGTTTTACAGATACGCAGTATTTT. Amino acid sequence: CASSFTDTQYF. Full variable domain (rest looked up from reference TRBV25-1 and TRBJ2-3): EADIYQTPRYLVIGTGKKITLECSQTMGHDKMYWYQQDPGMELHLIHYSYGVNSTEKGDLSSESTVSRIRTEHFPLTLESARPSHTSQYLCASSFTDTQYFGPGTRLTVL.

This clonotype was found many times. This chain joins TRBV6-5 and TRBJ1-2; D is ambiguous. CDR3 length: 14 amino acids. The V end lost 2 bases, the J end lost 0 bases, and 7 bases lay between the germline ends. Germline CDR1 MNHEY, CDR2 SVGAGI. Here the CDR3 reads CASSYDISNYGYTF. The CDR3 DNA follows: TGTGCCAGCAGTTACGACATCTCTAACTATGGCTACACCTTC.

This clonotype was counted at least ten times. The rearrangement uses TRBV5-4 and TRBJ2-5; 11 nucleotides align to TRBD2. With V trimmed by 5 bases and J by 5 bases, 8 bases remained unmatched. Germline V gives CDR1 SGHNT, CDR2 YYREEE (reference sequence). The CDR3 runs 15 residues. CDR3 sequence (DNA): TGTGCCAGCAGTCCCACTAGCGGGAGCTTCGAGACCCAGTACTTC. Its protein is CASSPTSGSFETQYF.

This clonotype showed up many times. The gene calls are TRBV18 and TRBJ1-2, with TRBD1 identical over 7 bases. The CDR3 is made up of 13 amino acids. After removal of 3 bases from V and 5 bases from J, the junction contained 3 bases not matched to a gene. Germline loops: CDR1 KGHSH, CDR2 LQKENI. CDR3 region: CASSPGQIYGYTF. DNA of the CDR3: TGTGCCAGCTCACCGGGACAGATTTATGGCTACACCTTC.

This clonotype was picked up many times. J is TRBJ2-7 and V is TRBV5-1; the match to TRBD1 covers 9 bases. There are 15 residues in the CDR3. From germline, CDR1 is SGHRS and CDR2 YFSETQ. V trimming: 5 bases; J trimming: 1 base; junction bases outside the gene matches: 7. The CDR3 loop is CASSLTGTGSYEQYF. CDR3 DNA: TGCGCCAGCAGTTTAACCGGGACAGGGTCCTACGAGCAGTACTTC.

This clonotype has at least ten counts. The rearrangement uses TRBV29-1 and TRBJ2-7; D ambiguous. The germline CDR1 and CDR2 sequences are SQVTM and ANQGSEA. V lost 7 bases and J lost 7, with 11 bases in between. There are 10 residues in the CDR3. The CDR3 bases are TGCAGCGCAATTTTGGATGAGCAGTACTTC. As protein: CSAILDEQYF.

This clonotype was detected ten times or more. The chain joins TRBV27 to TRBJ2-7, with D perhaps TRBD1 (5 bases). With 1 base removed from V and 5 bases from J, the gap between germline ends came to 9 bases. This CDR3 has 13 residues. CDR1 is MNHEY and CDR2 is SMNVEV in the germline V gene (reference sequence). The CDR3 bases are TGTGCCAGCAGTTTATGGCAGGGCGACGAGCAGTACTTC. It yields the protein CASSLWQGDEQYF.

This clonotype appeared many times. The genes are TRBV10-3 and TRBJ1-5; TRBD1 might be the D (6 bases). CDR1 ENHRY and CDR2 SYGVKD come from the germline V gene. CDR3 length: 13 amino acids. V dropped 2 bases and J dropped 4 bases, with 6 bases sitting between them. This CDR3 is CAISEQGNQPQHF. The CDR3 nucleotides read TGTGCCATCAGTGAGCAGGGGAATCAGCCCCAGCATTTT.

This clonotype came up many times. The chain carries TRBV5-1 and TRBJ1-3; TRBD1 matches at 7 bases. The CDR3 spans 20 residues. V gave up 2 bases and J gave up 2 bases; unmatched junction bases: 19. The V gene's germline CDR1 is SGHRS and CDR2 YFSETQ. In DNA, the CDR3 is TGCGCCAGCAGCTTAAACAGGGGAGTGAATGCCGTTGAGCCTGGAAACACCATATATTTT. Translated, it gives CASSLNRGVNAVEPGNTIYF.

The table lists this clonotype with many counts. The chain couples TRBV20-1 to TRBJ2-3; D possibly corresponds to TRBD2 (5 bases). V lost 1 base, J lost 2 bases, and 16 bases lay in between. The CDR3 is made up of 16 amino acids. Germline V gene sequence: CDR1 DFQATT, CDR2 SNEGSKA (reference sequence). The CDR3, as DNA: TGCAGTGCTAGAGTCGGGGTGGCGGAGTTCACAGATACGCAGTATTTT. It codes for CSARVGVAEFTDTQYF.

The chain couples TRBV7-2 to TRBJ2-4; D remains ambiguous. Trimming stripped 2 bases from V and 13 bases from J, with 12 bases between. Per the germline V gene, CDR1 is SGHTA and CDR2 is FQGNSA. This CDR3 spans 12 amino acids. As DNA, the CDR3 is TGTGCCAGCAGCTTACGGTGGCGAGAACAGTACTTC. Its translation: CASSLRWREQYF.

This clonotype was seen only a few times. This CDR3 is CATSEATSGYSYNEQFF. CDR3 sequence (DNA): TGTGCCACCAGTGAGGCGACTAGCGGGTACTCCTACAATGAGCAGTTCTTC. The V call is TRBV24-1, the J call TRBJ2-1; 10 bases match TRBD2. This CDR3 has 17 residues. Germline V lookup: CDR1 KGHDR, CDR2 SFDVKD. The V and J ends lost 4 bases and 0 bases, in that order; junction bases with no gene match: 5.

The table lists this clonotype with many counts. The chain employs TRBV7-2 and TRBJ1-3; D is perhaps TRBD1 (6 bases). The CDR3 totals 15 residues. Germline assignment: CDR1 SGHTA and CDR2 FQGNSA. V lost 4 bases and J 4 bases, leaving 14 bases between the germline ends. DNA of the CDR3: TGTGCCAGCAGCTACGCAGGGGTGTCAGGAAACACCATATATTTT. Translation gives CASSYAGVSGNTIYF.

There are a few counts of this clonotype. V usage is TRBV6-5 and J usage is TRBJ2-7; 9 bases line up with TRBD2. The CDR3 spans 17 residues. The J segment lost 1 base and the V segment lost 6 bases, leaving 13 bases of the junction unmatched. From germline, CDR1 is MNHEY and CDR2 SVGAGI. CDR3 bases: TGTGCCAGCAGCTCCGTTGGGCGTCTAGCGGGATCCTACGAGCAGTACTTC. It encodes CASSSVGRLAGSYEQYF.